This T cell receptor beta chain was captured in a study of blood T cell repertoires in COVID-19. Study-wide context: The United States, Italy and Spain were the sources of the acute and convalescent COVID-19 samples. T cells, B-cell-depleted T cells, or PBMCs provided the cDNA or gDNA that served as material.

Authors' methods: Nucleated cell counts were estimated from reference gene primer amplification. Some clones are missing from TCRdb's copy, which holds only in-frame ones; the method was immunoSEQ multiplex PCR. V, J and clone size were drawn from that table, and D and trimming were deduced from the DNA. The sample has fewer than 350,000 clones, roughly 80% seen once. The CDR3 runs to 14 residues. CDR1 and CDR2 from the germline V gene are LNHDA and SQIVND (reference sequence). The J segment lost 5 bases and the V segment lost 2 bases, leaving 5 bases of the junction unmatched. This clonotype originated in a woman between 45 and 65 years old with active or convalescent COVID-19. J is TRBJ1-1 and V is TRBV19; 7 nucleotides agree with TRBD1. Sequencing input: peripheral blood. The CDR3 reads CASSINRGYTEAFF. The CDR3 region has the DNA TGTGCCAGTAGTATAAACAGGGGATATACTGAAGCTTTCTTT. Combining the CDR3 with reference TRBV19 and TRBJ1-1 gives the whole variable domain DGGITQSPKYLFRKEGQNVTLSCEQNLNHDAMYWYRQDPGQGLRLIYYSQIVNDFQKGDIAEGYSVSREKKESFPLTVTSAQKNPTAFYLCASSINRGYTEAFFGQGTRLTVV.